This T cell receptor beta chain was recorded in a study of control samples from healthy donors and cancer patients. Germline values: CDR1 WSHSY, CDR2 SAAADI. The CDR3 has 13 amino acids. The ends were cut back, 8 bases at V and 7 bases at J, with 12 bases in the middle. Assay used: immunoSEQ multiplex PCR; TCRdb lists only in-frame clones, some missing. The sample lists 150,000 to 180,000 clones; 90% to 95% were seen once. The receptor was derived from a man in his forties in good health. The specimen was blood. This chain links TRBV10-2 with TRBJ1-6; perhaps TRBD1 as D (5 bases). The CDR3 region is CASESGWNSPLHF. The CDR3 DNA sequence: TGCGCCAGCGAGTCAGGGTGGAATTCACCCCTCCACTTT.